This note documents a single T cell receptor beta chain sequence. Only a few counts were recorded for this clone. Its specific antigen is unknown. Within one base of it there is no much larger clone, and no base qualities were kept. This sample was included in a study of cytomegalovirus exposure and HLA in healthy donors (dated by TCRdb to 2015 to 2018). Study-level background: An earlier analysis of roughly 570 of the donors reported 250 to 300 Gb of sequence data and about 120 million unique TCR beta sequences obtained from about 170 million T cells. A later analysis re-examined previously published TCR beta repertoires from 610 or so donors and added high-resolution HLA genotyping to investigate patterns of TCR occurrence. All discovery cohort repertoires had been generated using a single sequencing platform. Class I and class II HLA loci were covered by the typing at four-digit resolution. A later genetic analysis took genome-wide SNP genotypes for about 65% of the roughly 670 donors and used that subset as a discovery cohort. The T cell repertoires of under 750 subjects were profiled by immunosequencing and related to cytomegalovirus serostatus. The study aimed to test whether cataloging public T cell receptors could reveal signatures of past pathogen exposure. Typing coverage varied by locus: roughly 629-630 donors for A, B, C, DRB1 and DQB1; roughly 500 for DQA1; more than 600 for DPA1; some 470 for DPB1. Several DR-DQ haplotypes were handled as single units for association and clustering because linkage in the cohort was strong. Alongside the repertoire data, information on donor age, sex, ethnicity and CMV serostatus was compiled. The later analysis used no new phenotypic data to find candidate immune exposures, relying instead on TCR beta sequences and their occurrence across donors. Besides the first cohort of roughly 640 subjects, a separate validation cohort made up of about 120 different subjects was used. Approximately 300 gigabases of sequencing data and around 88 million unique TCR sequences made up an early release that covered several hundred HLA-typed donors. To decide whether each TCR beta V gene segment behaved as functional or pseudogenic, an earlier analysis of some 600 of the donors relied on high-throughput TCR beta sequencing. To predict cytomegalovirus infection status, the study combined high-throughput TCR immunosequencing, statistical association of individual TCRs with disease status, and machine learning. On average, 235,054 unique TCR beta nucleotide sequences were sequenced per donor among roughly 430 genotyped donors of the cohort, with 15% to 20% of those sequences being non-productive. Of the roughly 410 genotyped donors, 65% to 90% were placed in the genetic ancestry cluster associated with self-reported Caucasian donors.

The cohort was made up of several hundred healthy bone marrow donors. At the time of sampling, every cohort member was nominally healthy, though immune exposures that went unrecorded were likely present. The donor was CMV seronegative and was included in the group of 352 seronegative cohort members. A peripheral blood sample was collected from each donor, and TCR beta sequencing was performed on peripheral blood mononuclear cells. The Qiagen DNeasy Blood Extraction Kit was used to extract genomic DNA from the blood cell samples. The library was prepared using the immunoSEQ multiplex PCR assay. The multiplex PCR relied on a mix of 60 forward primers for TCR Vbeta segments and 13 reverse primers for TCR Jbeta segments. The CDR3 region of rearranged TCR beta genes was amplified from genomic DNA by a multiplex PCR assay. The amplified TCR beta libraries were sequenced on the Illumina HiSeq System as 87-base-pair reads. For the original study's pipeline: Across the 500 to 750 repertoires, a later analysis counted roughly 84 million unique TCR beta chains, roughly 11 million of which were shared by at least two donors. Raw reads were error-corrected and collapsed into unique sequences with a nearest-neighbor algorithm that merged closely related sequences to remove PCR and sequencing errors. CDR3 sequences were aligned to IMGT reference sequences to assign V, D and J gene segments. For a sequence to be retained, a match of at least six nucleotides was required to both a V gene segment and a J gene segment. Rearrangements were classified as productive when the CDR3 lacked stop codons and remained in frame with V and J, and all other rearrangements were classified as non-productive. Following IMGT convention, CDR3 was defined as the stretch from the second conserved V-encoded cysteine to the conserved J-encoded phenylalanine. Sequences without an unambiguous match to a single V gene segment were excluded from the earlier analysis of over 500 of the donors. An earlier analysis of almost 600 of the donors classified V segments as functional when productive rearrangements were above 56.7% and as segregating when the standard deviation between donors was above 5%. A statistical classification framework was developed to diagnose cytomegalovirus status using the catalog of TCR beta chain sequences. In a later analysis, TCR nucleotide sequences were compared against IMGT/GENE-DB human TR gene sequences so that V and J genes could be assigned. Using the TCRdist pipeline, a later analysis assigned CDR3 sequences along with most-parsimonious VDJ recombination scenarios. In a later analysis, each TCR beta chain was defined by its CDR3 amino acid sequence together with its V-gene family, and reads without a unique V-gene family were excluded. To address suspected cross-contamination and a sequencing artifact, a later analysis removed over 500 highly shared, low-generation-probability nucleotide sequences. In a later analysis, a clonal expansion index was calculated for each public chain from normalized within-repertoire ranks of inferred template counts. In a later analysis, generation probabilities were computed with a VDJ recombination model fitted to out-of-frame rearrangements, and the resulting probabilities were checked against IGoR. In a later analysis, hypergeometric tests were used to score TCR-TCR, TCR-HLA and TCR-CMV co-occurrence, with a repertoire-size bias correction applied to TCR pairs. In a later analysis, false discovery rates were estimated by permuting HLA or CMV assignments 20 times. In a later analysis, co-occurring TCRs were grouped with DBSCAN, and TCRdist sequence similarity was added when clustering was performed within HLA-allele-positive subsets. For co-occurrence clustering, repertoires with fewer than 30,000 or more than 120,000 public chains were excluded, along with 5 or 6 repertoires with anomalous nucleotide sharing. The source is immuneACCESS, and TCRdb retained only in-frame sequences with V and J called. Part of the clones is not carried over; for the studies checked, unresolved V genes explain less than half of this, and the remainder is unexplained. That table furnishes V, J and clone size, whereas the DNA furnished D and trimming. In this sample the table shows more than 250,000 clones, 70% to 90% of which occur a single time. Roughly 2.1% of the sample lies in the top ten.

The investigation overall reported the following: About 17 rarely observed V segments, including chromosome 9 orphons, were excluded from the earlier analysis of some 590 of the donors because counts were too low. A cluster of highly shared sequence variants was judged likely to be a technical artifact of the sequencing pipeline. Some IMGT-functional V segments, including TRBV6-2 and TRBV6-3, could not be distinguished by the 87-base-pair reads and were therefore excluded. Linkage disequilibrium might explain the correlated functional status among segregating V segments, but an unknown experimental factor could not be excluded. In a later analysis, TCR association rates were found to vary across HLA loci, with the most associated TCRs seen for DRB1 alleles and the fewest for HLA-C alleles. In a later analysis, HLA-associated TCR beta chains showed more clonal expansion and lower generation probabilities than non-associated chains that were equally common. In vitro tests confirmed that a few of the cytomegalovirus-associated TCR beta chains recognize cytomegalovirus antigens. The authors suggested that the approach could potentially be generalized to other disease states and immunological phenotypes. Across donors, most TCR sequences were observed very rarely, whereas some public TCRs were present in many individuals. Because HLA typing was missing for some donors at each locus, association tests included only the typed subset. Assigning TCR associations to individual alleles was difficult when HLA alleles, especially DR and DQ, strongly co-occurred. The study listed approximately 150 TCR beta chains as associated with cytomegalovirus. In this cohort, only TCR beta chains were sequenced, and detectable features were limited by the absence of alpha or paired-chain data. A later genetic analysis associated a missense DCLRE1C variant with V-gene and J-gene trimming of TCR beta chains, and an independent cohort replicated the association. A later analysis found that most CMV-associated TCR beta chains appeared HLA-restricted, with HLA associations seemingly driven largely by CMV exposure. Immune exposure information for the cohort was limited to CMV serostatus. A later analysis reported that several top co-occurrence clusters appeared linked to parvovirus B19, influenza, CMV and Epstein-Barr virus. Roughly uniform sequencing depth across donors was assumed in presence/absence analyses, although this assumption may not hold. A further reported finding was that TCR beta sequences accurately predicted the HLA-A and HLA-B alleles for most subjects in the first cohort. A later analysis associated 16,951 TCR beta sequences with specific HLA alleles at a false discovery rate of 0.05. Broadly in line with IMGT annotations, most TCR beta V segments showed up in productive rearrangements about 90% or about 30% of the time in an earlier analysis of 450 to 600 of the donors. A later genetic analysis reported fewer N-insertions in productive TCRs among donors in an Asian-associated ancestry cluster than the roughly 650-donor mean. Cytomegalovirus status was reported to be diagnosed by the classifier with high specificity and sensitivity in both the original and validation cohorts.

Spanning cysteine to phenylalanine, the CDR3 consists of 18 amino acids. Only CDR3 DNA is held: 54 bases, read in frame from base 1. V is trimmed back by 2 bases and J by 3 bases, and the junction contains 14 bases that no gene match accounts for. In the germline V gene, CDR1 corresponds to SGHRS and CDR2 to YFSETQ. The chain is assembled from TRBV5-1 and TRBJ2-7; TRBD2 aligns with 10 central bases. This sequence originates from a woman aged 18-29 years in good health and CMV-seronegative. The sample comprised PBMCs. The CDR3 is CASSLREEKRGGIYEQYF. The nucleotide sequence is TGCGCCAGCAGCTTAAGAGAAGAGAAGCGGGGGGGCATCTACGAGCAGTACTTC. When the CDR3 is completed using the reference TRBV5-1 and TRBJ2-7 genes on either side, the full variable domain is KAGVTQTPRYLIKTRGQQVTLSCSPISGHRSVSWYQQTPGQGLQFLFEYFSETQRNKGNFPGRFSGRQFSNSRSEMNVSTLELGDSALYLCASSLREEKRGGIYEQYFGPGTRLTVT.